This T cell receptor beta chain was sequenced for a study of early T cells in non-severe SARS-CoV-2 infection. Study-level information: Alpha and beta chains were unpaired, from unsorted whole-blood bulk RNA. Study outcomes and limitations: Database matching using VDJdb favored anti-spike CD8 responses, with private and CD4 specificities left missing.

The table lists this clonotype with a few counts. Its antigen is not identified. Each cDNA molecule carried a unique molecular identifier. Via MiXCR, TCRdb re-called the 5' RACE reads, giving one row per CDR3 protein. The sample has about 64,000 distinct CDR3 sequences, roughly 21% seen once; the top ten hold approximately 16%. The CDR3 runs to 12 residues. Germline CDR1 SGHAT, CDR2 FQNNGV. Trimming cost V 4 bases and J 6 bases, with 8 bases left between them. The chain carries TRBV11-2 and TRBJ2-3; no clear D gene. The sequence was collected from an adult who was a healthcare worker with PCR-confirmed SARS-CoV-2 infection or an uninfected control (not recorded which). Material: whole blood, obtained at baseline. The CDR3 here is CASSSLGDTQYF. In nucleotides, the CDR3 is TGTGCCAGCAGCTCTTTAGGGGATACGCAGTATTTT. The full variable domain, completed using reference TRBV11-2 and TRBJ2-3, is EAGVAQSPRYKIIEKRQSVAFWCNPISGHATLYWYQQILGQGPKLLIQFQNNGVVDDSQLPKDRFSAERLKGVDSTLKIQPAKLEDSAVYLCASSSLGDTQYFGPGTRLTVL.